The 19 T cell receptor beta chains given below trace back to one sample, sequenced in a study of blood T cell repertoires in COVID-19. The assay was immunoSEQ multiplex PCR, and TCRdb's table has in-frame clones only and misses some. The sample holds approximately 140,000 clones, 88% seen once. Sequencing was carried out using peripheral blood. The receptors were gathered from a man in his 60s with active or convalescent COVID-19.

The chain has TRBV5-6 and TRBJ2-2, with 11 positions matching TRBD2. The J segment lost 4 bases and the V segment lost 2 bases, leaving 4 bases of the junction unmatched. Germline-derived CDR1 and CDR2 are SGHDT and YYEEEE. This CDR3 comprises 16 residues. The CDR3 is CASSFRLAGTTGELFF. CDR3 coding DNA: TGTGCCAGCAGCTTCAGACTAGCGGGAACCACCGGGGAGCTGTTTTTT.

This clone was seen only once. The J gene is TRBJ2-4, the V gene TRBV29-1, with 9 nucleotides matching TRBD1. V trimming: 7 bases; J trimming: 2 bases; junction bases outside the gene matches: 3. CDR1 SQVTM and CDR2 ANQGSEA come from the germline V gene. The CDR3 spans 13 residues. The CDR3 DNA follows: TGCAGCGCAGGGACAGGGACCAAAAACATTCAGTACTTC. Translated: CSAGTGTKNIQYF.

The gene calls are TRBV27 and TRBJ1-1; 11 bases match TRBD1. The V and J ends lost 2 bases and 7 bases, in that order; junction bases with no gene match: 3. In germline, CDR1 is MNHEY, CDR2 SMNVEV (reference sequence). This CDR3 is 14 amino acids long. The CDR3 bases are TGTGCCAGCAGTTTAATAGGGACAGGGGGTGAAGCTTTCTTT. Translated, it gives CASSLIGTGGEAFF.

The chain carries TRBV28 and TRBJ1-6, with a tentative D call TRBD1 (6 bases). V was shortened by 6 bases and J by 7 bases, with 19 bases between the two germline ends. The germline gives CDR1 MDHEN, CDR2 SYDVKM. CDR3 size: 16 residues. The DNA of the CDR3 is TGTGCCAGCAGCCAGGGGCCGGCCCTTTGGAATTCACCCCTCCACTTT. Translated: CASSQGPALWNSPLHF.

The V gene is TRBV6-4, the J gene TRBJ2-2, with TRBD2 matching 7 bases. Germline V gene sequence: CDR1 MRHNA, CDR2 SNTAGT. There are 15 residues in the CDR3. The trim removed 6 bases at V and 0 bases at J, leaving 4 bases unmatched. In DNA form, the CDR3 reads TGTGCCAGCAGCATAGCGGGCCCGAACACCGGGGAGCTGTTTTTT. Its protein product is CASSIAGPNTGELFF.

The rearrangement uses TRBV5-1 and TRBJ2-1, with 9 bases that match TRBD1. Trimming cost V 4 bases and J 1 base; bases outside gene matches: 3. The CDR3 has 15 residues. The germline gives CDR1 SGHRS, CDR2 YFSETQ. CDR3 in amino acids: CASSPDRGSYNEQFF. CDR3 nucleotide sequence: TGCGCCAGCAGCCCTGACAGGGGGTCCTACAATGAGCAGTTCTTC.

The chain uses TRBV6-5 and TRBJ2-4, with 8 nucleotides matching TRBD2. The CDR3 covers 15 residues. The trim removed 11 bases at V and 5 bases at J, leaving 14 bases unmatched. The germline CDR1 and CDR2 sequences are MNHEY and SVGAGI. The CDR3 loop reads CAVRERGAGENIQYF. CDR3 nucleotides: TGTGCCGTTAGGGAGAGGGGAGCGGGAGAAAACATTCAGTACTTC.

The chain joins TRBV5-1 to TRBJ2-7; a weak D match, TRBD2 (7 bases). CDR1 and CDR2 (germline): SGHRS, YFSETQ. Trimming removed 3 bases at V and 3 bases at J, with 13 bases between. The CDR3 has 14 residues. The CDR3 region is CASSSAGAGYEQYF. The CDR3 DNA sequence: TGCGCCAGCAGCTCTGCGGGGGCCGGCTACGAGCAGTACTTC.

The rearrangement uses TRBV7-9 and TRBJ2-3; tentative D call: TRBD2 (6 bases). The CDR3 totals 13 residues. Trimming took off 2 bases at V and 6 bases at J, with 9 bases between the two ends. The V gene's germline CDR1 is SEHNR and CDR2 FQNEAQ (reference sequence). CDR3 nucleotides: TGTGCCAGCAGCTTAATACGGGGGGATACGCAGTATTTT. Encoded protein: CASSLIRGDTQYF.

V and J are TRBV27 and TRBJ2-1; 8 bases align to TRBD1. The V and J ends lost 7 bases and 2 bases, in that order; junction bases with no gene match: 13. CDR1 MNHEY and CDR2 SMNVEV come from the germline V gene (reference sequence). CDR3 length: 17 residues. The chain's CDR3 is CASTSQRRTGTYNEQFF. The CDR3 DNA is TGTGCCAGCACCTCACAGCGTAGGACAGGGACCTACAATGAGCAGTTCTTC.

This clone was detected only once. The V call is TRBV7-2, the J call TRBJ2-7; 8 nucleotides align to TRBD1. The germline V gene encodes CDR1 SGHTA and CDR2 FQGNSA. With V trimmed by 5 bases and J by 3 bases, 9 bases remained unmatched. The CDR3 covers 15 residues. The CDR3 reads CASSPGRQGNYEQYF. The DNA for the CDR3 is TGTGCCAGCAGCCCCGGAAGACAGGGGAACTACGAGCAGTACTTC. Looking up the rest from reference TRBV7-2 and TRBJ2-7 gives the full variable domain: GAGVSQSPSNKVTEKGKDVELRCDPISGHTALYWYRQSLGQGLEFLIYFQGNSAPDKSGLPSDRFSAERTGGSVSTLTIQRTQQEDSAVYLCASSPGRQGNYEQYFGPGTRLTVT.

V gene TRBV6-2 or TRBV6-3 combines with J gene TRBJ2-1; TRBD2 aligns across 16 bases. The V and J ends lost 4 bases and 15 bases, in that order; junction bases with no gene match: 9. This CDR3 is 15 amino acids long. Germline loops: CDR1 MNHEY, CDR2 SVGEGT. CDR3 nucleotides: TGTGCCAGCAGTTCCATTGGGACTAGCGGGAGGGGATCGTTCTTC. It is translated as CASSSIGTSGRGSFF.

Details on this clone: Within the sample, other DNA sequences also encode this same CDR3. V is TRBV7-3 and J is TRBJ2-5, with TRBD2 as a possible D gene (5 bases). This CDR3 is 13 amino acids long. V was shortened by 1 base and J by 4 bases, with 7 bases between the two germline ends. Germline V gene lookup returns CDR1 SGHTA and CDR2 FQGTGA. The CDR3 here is CASSLNRGETQYF. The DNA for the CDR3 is TGTGCCAGCAGCTTAAATCGGGGAGAGACCCAGTACTTC.

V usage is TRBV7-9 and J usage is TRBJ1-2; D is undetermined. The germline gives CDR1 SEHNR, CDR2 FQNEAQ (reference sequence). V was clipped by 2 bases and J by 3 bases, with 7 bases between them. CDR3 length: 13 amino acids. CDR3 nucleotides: TGTGCCAGCAGCTTACAGAGGGACTATGGCTACACCTTC. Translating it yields CASSLQRDYGYTF.

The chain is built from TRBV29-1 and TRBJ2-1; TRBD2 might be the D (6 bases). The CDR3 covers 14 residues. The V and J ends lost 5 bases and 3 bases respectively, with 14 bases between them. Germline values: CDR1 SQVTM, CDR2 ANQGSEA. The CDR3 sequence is CSVKLLAYYNEQFF. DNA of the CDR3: TGCAGCGTTAAGCTCCTAGCGTACTACAATGAGCAGTTCTTC.

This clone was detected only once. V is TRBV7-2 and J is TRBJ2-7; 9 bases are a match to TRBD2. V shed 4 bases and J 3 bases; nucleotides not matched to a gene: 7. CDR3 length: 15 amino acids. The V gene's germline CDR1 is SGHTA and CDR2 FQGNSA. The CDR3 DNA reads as TGTGCCAGCAGCTCACAGGGACTAGCTGGCTACGAGCAGTACTTC. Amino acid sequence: CASSSQGLAGYEQYF.

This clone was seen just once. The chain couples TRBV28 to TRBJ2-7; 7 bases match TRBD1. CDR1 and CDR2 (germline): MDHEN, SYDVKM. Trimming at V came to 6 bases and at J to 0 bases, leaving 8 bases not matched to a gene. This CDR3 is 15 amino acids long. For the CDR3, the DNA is TGTGCCAGCAGGTCCTCCGGGACAGACTCCTACGAGCAGTACTTC. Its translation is CASRSSGTDSYEQYF.

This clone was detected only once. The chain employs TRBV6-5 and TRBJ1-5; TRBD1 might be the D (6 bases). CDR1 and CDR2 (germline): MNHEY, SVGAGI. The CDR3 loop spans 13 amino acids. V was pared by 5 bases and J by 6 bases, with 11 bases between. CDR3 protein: CASSTPQGQPQHF. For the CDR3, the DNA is TGTGCCAGCAGTACGCCACAGGGTCAGCCCCAGCATTTT.

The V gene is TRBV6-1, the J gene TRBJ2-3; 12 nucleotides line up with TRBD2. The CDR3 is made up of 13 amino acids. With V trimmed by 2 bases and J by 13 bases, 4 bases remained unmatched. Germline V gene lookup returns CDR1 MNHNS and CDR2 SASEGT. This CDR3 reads CASSERLAGVKYF. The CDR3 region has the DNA TGTGCCAGCAGTGAACGACTAGCGGGAGTCAAGTATTTT.